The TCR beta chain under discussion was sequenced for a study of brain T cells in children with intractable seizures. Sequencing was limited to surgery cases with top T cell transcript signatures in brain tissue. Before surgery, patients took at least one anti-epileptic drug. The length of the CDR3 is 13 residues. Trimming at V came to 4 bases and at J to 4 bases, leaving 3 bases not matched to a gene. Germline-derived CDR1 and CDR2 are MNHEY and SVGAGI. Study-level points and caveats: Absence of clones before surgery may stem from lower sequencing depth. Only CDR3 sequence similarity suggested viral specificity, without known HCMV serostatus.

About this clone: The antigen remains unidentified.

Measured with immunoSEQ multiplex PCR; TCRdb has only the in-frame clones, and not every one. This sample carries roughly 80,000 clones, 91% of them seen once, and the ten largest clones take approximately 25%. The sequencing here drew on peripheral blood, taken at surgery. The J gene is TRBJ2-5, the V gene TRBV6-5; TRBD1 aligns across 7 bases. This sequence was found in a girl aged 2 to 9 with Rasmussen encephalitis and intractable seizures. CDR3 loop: CASSFNRGETQYF. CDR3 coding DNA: TGTGCCAGCAGTTTTAACAGGGGAGAGACCCAGTACTTC.